Below, 10 T cell receptor beta chains from the same sample are listed, as sequenced in a study of blood T cell repertoires in COVID-19. Sequenced by immunoSEQ multiplex PCR; TCRdb stores in-frame clones only, minus some. Among around 140,000 clones listed, over 70% were seen once. Material: PBMCs or T cells enriched from blood (not recorded which). These receptors originate from a man in his 60s who had recovered from COVID-19.

The chain combines TRBV28 with TRBJ1-1; no clear D gene. V was clipped by 11 bases and J by 2 bases, with 12 bases between them. CDR3 length equals 12 residues. The germline V gene encodes CDR1 MDHEN and CDR2 SYDVKM. The CDR3 DNA follows: TGTGCCCTGGGAGGCCTAAACACTGAAGCTTTCTTT. Amino acid sequence: CALGGLNTEAFF.

The genes are TRBV2 and TRBJ1-1, with D unresolved. CDR1 SNHLY and CDR2 FYNNEI come from the germline V gene. V lost 4 bases and J 1 base, leaving 7 bases between the germline ends. This CDR3 has 13 amino acids. The CDR3 region has the DNA TGTGCCAGCAGTGCTACGGGGAACACTGAAGCTTTCTTT. As protein: CASSATGNTEAFF.

The table lists this clone with a few counts. V and J are TRBV7-9 and TRBJ2-2; 7 bases are a match to TRBD1. The trim removed 4 bases at V and 7 bases at J, leaving 9 bases unmatched. The CDR3 has 15 residues. Germline values: CDR1 SEHNR, CDR2 FQNEAQ (reference sequence). CDR3 region: CASSSGQTKGGELFF. Here the CDR3 DNA reads TGTGCCAGCAGCTCGGGACAGACGAAGGGCGGGGAGCTGTTTTTT. The full variable domain, with the rest looked up from reference TRBV7-9 and TRBJ2-2, is DTGVSQNPRHKITKRGQNVTFRCDPISEHNRLYWYRQTLGQGPEFLTYFQNEAQLEKSRLLSDRFSAERPKGSFSTLEIQRTEQGDSAMYLCASSSGQTKGGELFFGEGSRLTVL.

A single count supports this clone. The chain couples TRBV7-8 to TRBJ2-5, with D possibly matching TRBD1 (7 bases). Germline V gene lookup returns CDR1 SGHVS and CDR2 FQNEAQ. V lost 6 bases and J 4 bases, leaving 18 bases between the germline ends. This CDR3 is built from 15 residues. CDR3 loop: CASSSSGGSLETQYF. As DNA, the CDR3 is TGTGCCAGCAGTTCTTCAGGGGGGAGTCTAGAGACCCAGTACTTC.

The J gene is TRBJ1-2, the V gene TRBV5-5; 10 bases match TRBD1. Trimming cost V 3 bases and J 8 bases; bases outside gene matches: 4. The germline V gene encodes CDR1 SGHKS and CDR2 YYEKEE (reference sequence). The CDR3 is 13 residues long. The CDR3: CASSWGTGEGYTF. The CDR3 region has the DNA TGTGCCAGCAGCTGGGGGACAGGGGAAGGCTACACCTTC.

V usage is TRBV6-5 and J usage is TRBJ2-5; 7 bases are a match to TRBD2. V was clipped by 8 bases and J by 4 bases; unmatched bases: 10. This CDR3 is 14 amino acids long. Germline V CDR1 and CDR2: MNHEY, SVGAGI. The CDR3 region has the DNA TGTGCCAGCCGACTAGCCCGAGTGGGAGAGACCCAGTACTTC. Protein product: CASRLARVGETQYF.

In this sample, this clone turned up once. This chain uses TRBV3-1 (or the pseudogene TRBV3-2) with TRBJ1-2; 9 bases match TRBD1. The length of the CDR3 is 13 residues. Germline lookup yields CDR1 LGHDT and CDR2 YNNKEL (reference sequence). Trimming took 8 bases from V and 4 from J; bases not matched to a gene: 5. As DNA, the CDR3 is TGTGCCAGCGGACAGACAGGGGGCTATGGCTACACCTTC. Translation gives CASGQTGGYGYTF.

In regard to this clone: The identical CDR3 is also encoded by other nucleotide sequences in the sample. This chain joins TRBV13 and TRBJ2-3, with D perhaps TRBD2 (6 bases). CDR1 and CDR2 (germline): PRHDT, FYEKMQ (reference sequence). The CDR3 spans 14 residues. The CDR3 DNA is TGTGCTAGCGGAAGGGACTTAAACACAGATACGCAGTATTTT. This translates into CASGRDLNTDTQYF.

In this sample, this clone turned up once. The rearrangement links TRBV27 to TRBJ1-1, with D perhaps TRBD1 (6 bases). Germline loops: CDR1 MNHEY, CDR2 SMNVEV (reference sequence). The CDR3 has 14 amino acids. The V end was cut by 3 bases, the J end by 6 bases, with 14 bases between. CDR3 loop: CASSLVGGLSEAFF. Here the CDR3 DNA reads TGTGCCAGCAGTTTGGTAGGGGGTTTGTCTGAAGCTTTCTTT.

This CDR3 reads CASSTNVGGEQYF. For the CDR3, the DNA is TGTGCCAGCAGCACAAATGTGGGGGGCGAGCAGTACTTC. This chain joins TRBV5-8 and TRBJ2-7; D is perhaps TRBD2 (6 bases). V dropped 4 bases and J dropped 6 bases, with 14 bases sitting between them. The CDR3 covers 13 residues. Germline lookup yields CDR1 SGHTS and CDR2 YDEGEE. Full variable domain (rest looked up from reference TRBV5-8 and TRBJ2-7): EAGVTQSPTHLIKTRGQQATLRCSPISGHTSVYWYQQALGLGLQFLLWYDEGEERNRGNFPPRFSGRQFPNYSSELNVNALELEDSALYLCASSTNVGGEQYFGPGTRLTVT.